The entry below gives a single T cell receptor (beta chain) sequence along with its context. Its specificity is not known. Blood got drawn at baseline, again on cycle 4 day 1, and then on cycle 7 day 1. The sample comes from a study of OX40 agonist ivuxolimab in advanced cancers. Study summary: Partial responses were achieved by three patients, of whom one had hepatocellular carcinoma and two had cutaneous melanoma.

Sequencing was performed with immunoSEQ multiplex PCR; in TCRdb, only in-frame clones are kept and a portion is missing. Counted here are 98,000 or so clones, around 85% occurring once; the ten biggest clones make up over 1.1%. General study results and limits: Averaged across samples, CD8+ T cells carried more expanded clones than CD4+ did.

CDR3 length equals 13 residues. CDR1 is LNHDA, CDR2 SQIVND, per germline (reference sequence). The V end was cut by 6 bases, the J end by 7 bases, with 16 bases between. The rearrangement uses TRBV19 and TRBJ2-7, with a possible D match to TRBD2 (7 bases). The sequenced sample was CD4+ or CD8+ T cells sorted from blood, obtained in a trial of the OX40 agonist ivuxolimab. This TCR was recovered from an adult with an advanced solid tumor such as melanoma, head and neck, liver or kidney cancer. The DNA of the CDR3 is TGTGCCAGTAGGGGACTTAGGGGGGGAGAGCAGTACTTC. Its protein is CASRGLRGGEQYF.